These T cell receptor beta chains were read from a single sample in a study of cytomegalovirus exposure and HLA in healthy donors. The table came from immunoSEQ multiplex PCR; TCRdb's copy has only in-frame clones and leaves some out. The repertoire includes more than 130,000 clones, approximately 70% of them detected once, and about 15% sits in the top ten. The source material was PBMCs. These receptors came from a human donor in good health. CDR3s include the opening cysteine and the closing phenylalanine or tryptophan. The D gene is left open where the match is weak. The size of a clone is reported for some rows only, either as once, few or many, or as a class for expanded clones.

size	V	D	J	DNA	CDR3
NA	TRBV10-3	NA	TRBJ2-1	TGTGCCATCAGCCTTGAGGGCGGGGCCTACAATGAGCAGTTCTTC	CAISLEGGAYNEQFF
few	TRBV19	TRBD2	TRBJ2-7	TGTGCCAGTAGTATTGCGGGAGGGTCCGGGGAGCAGTACTTC	CASSIAGGSGEQYF
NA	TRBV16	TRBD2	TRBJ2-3	TGTGCCAGCAGCCCTAGCGGGGAGGGAGATACGCAGTATTTT	CASSPSGEGDTQYF
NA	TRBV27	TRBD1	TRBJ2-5	TGTGCCAGCAGTTCGCCCGCGGGACAGGGAGTCCAAGAGACCCAGTACTTC	CASSSPAGQGVQETQYF
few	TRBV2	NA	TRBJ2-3	TGTGCCAGCAGTGGGGGGACACCCACTTTT	CASSGGTPTF
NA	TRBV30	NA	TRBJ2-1	TGTGCCTGGACTCAGGAATGGAATGAGCAGTTCTTC	CAWTQEWNEQFF
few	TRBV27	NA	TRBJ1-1	TGTGCCAGCAGGGGGGGCACTGAAGCTTTCTTT	CASRGGTEAFF
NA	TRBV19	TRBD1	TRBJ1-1	TGTGCCACTTCACGACAGGGTCGCGGGAACACTGAAGCTTTCTTT	CATSRQGRGNTEAFF
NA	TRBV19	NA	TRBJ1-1	TGTGCCAGTAGCCCCGGGGGGCTCGGGCGGATCACTGAAGCTTTCTTT	CASSPGGLGRITEAFF
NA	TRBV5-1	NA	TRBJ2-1	TGCGCCAGCTCCCTGAGCTCCTACAATGAGCAGTTCTTC	CASSLSSYNEQFF
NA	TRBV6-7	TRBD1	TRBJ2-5	TGTGCCAGCAGTGTACAGGGGTTTAGGGAGACCCAGTACTTC	CASSVQGFRETQYF
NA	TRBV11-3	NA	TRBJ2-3	TGTGCCAGCAGCTTAATGGGGCCAGATACGCAGTATTTT	CASSLMGPDTQYF
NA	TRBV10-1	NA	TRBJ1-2	TGCGCCAGCAGTGAGTCGAGGTGGCACAAAGATCATGGCTACACCTTC	CASSESRWHKDHGYTF
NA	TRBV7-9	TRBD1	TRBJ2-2	TGTGCCAGCAGCTTCACAGGGGGCTTTACCGGGGAGCTGTTTTTT	CASSFTGGFTGELFF
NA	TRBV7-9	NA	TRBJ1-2	TGTGCCAGCAGCTTTTACGGACAGCGCGCGTACTATGGCTACACCTTC	CASSFYGQRAYYGYTF
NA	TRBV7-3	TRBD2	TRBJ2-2	TGTGCCAGCAGCCAGGGAGGGGAGACCGGGGAGCTGTTTTTT	CASSQGGETGELFF
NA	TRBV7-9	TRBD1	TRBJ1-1	TGTTCCAGCAGCTCCGACAGGGATGAAGCTTTCTTT	CSSSSDRDEAFF
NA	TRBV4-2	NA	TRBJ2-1	TGTGCCAGCAGCCAACCGACAGCAATGTACAATGAGCAGTTCTTC	CASSQPTAMYNEQFF
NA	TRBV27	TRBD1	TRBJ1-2	TGTGCCAGCAGTTCGCACCGGGACAGGGGGGCACATGGCTACACCTTC	CASSSHRDRGAHGYTF
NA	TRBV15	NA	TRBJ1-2	TGTGCCACCAGCAGAAAACATGGGACATTCAGTCGAGGCTACACCTTC	CATSRKHGTFSRGYTF
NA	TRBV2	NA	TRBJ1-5	TGTGCCAGCAGGGGCGACAGTAGCAATCAGCCCCAGCATTTT	CASRGDSSNQPQHF
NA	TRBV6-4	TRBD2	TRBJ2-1	TGTGCCAGCAGTGGAACTAGCGGGGGGAATGAGCAGTTCTTC	CASSGTSGGNEQFF
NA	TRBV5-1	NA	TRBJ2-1	TGCGCCAGCAGCTTGAGGGCGGGCTCCTACAATGAGCAGTTCTTC	CASSLRAGSYNEQFF
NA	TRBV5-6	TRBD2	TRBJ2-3	TGTGCCAGCAGCCCAGAGCGGGAGGCCCCCTTATATACGCAGTATTTT	CASSPEREAPLYTQYF
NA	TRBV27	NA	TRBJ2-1	TGTGCCAGCAGCGTGGGCTACTACAATGAGCAGTTCTTC	CASSVGYYNEQFF
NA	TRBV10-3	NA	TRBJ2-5	TGTGCCACAAGCGTCCGGGTCTCAGGGGAGACCCAGTACTTC	CATSVRVSGETQYF
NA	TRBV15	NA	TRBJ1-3	TGTGCCACCAGCGCCCGGGGGGGGAGAAACACCATATATTTT	CATSARGGRNTIYF
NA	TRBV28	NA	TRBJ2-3	TGTGCCAGCAGTCAGATCACAGATACGCAGTATTTT	CASSQITDTQYF
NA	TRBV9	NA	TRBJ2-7	TGTGCCAGCAGCGTAGCTCCCGGGGGCTACGAGCAGTACTTC	CASSVAPGGYEQYF
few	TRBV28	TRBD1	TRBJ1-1	TGTGCCACTCGGACAGGAGGCACTGAAGCTTTCTTT	CATRTGGTEAFF
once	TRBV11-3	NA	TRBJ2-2	TGTGCCAGCAGCCGCCACCGCGGCGGGGGCCAGAACACCGGGGAGCTGTTTTTT	CASSRHRGGGQNTGELFF
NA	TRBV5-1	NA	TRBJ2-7	TGCGCCAGCAGCTTGGTCCGGGGATCCTACGAGCAGTACTTC	CASSLVRGSYEQYF
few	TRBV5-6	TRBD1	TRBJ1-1	TGTGCCAGCAGCAGGGCGGGACAGACAACTGAAGCTTTCTTT	CASSRAGQTTEAFF
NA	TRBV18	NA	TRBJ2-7	TGTGCCAGCTCACCATCAGGTTCCGACGAGCAGTACTTC	CASSPSGSDEQYF
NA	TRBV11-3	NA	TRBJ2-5	TGTGCCAGCAGCTTACCCCCCCGGGGGACCCAGTACTTC	CASSLPPRGTQYF
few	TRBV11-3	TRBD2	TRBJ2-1	TGTGCCAGCAGCTTAGGTAGCGGGGCCCATGAGCAGTTCTTC	CASSLGSGAHEQFF
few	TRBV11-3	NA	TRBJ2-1	TGTGCCAGCAGCCAAATAGTATTCAATGAGCAGTTCTTC	CASSQIVFNEQFF
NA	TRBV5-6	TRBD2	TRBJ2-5	TGTGCCAGCAGTTCCCGGCTAGCGGGGATACGGGAAGAGACCCAGTACTTC	CASSSRLAGIREETQYF
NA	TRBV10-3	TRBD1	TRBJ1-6	TGTGCCACAAGGGACAGGGTTAATTCACCCCTCCACTTT	CATRDRVNSPLHF
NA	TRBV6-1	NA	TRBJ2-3	TGTGCCAGCAGGACAGTGGATACGCAGTATTTT	CASRTVDTQYF
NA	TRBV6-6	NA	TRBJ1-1	TGTGCCAGCAGCCGGGATCCTATGAACACTGAAGCTTTCTTT	CASSRDPMNTEAFF
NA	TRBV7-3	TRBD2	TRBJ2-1	TGTGCCAGCAGCTTAATTAGTTCTAGGACTAGCGGGGGTGGTGATGAGCAGTTCTTC	CASSLISSRTSGGGDEQFF
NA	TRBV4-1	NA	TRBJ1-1	TGCGCCAGCAGCCAAGTTGAGGGTGGGGCTGAAGCTTTCTTT	CASSQVEGGAEAFF
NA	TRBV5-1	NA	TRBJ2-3	TGCGCCAGCAGCTATCCCCTAGAAGATACGCAGTATTTT	CASSYPLEDTQYF
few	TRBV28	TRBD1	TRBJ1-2	TGTGCCAGCAGTTTCCCGACAGGGGGCATGGTCTATGGCTACACCTTC	CASSFPTGGMVYGYTF
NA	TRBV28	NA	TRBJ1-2	TGTGCCAGCAGTTTAGGAGTTCTGGGGGCGCGGGGCTACACCTTC	CASSLGVLGARGYTF